This record concerns one TCR beta chain sequence. Antigen specificity is unknown. Germline CDR1 is SEHNR and CDR2 is FQNEAQ (reference sequence). V lost 2 bases, J lost 2 bases, and 27 bases lay in between. The CDR3 extends over 21 amino acids. The data were obtained in a study of T-cell memory formation after mild COVID-19. Constant-segment-primed 5'RACE gave TCR alpha and TCR beta cDNA libraries with sample barcodes and UMIs. TCRdb redid the calling of the 5' RACE reads with MiXCR, one entry per CDR3 protein. The data contain 150,000 to 200,000 distinct CDR3 sequences, roughly 15% of them singletons. Findings and caveats of the study: For contracting clones, CD4+ ones sat mainly in CM and EM, CD8+ in EMRA. Clones that got smaller from day 15 to 85 had even CD4/CD8, while clones growing later tipped toward CD4+. Second-wave clones that peaked on day 37 lacked confirmed SARS-CoV-2 specificity.

This TCR came from an adult woman who had mild COVID-19 (a few samples of this study predate the infection). Cell type and time point are not known. Sequencing was done on a sample of PBMCs or a T cell subset sorted from them (not recorded which). V usage is TRBV7-9 and J usage is TRBJ2-2; possibly TRBD1 for D (6 bases). This CDR3 reads CASSLKGRGQSYPSNTGELFF. In DNA, the CDR3 is TGTGCCAGCAGCTTAAAAGGCCGAGGACAGAGTTACCCTAGTAACACCGGGGAGCTGTTTTTT.